The present TCR beta chain was sequenced within a study of cytomegalovirus exposure and HLA in healthy donors. Whole-study results and caveats: Associated with HLA alleles at 0.05 false discovery rate in a later analysis were over 15,000 TCR beta sequences.

This clone has more than one count but fewer than ten. What it binds is unknown. This PCR relied on a set of 60 Vbeta primers and 13 Jbeta primers. Using immunoSEQ multiplex PCR, the repertoire was profiled, and TCRdb retains in-frame clones only, with some absent. Of approximately 180,000 clones detected, over 60% appear once; the ten largest clones hold around 1%. The germline V gene encodes CDR1 SGDLS and CDR2 YYNGEE. Trimming removed 3 bases from V and 0 bases from J, with 4 bases in between. The CDR3 extends over 14 amino acids. The chain recombines TRBV9 with TRBJ2-6; D is undetermined. The sample was PBMCs. The source of this sequence is a woman between 40 and 55 years old in good health and CMV-seronegative. CDR3 nucleotides: TGTGCCAGCAGCGCAAACTCTGGGGCCAACGTCCTGACTTTC. Its protein product is CASSANSGANVLTF. The full variable domain, its missing parts supplied by reference TRBV9 and TRBJ2-6, is DSGVTQTPKHLITATGQRVTLRCSPRSGDLSVYWYQQSLDQGLQFLIQYYNGEERAKGNILERFSAQQFPDLHSELNLSSLELGDSALYFCASSANSGANVLTFGAGSRLTVL.